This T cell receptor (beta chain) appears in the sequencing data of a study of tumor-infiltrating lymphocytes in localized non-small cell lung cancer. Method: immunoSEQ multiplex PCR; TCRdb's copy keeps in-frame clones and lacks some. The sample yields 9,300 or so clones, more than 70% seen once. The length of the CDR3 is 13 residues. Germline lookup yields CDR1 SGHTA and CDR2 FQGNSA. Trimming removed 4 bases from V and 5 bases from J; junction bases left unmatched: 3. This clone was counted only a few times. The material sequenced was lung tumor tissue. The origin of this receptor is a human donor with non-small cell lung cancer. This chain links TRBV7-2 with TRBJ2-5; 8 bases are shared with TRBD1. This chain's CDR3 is CASSSDRDETQYF. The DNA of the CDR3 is TGTGCCAGCAGCTCGGACAGGGATGAGACCCAGTACTTC. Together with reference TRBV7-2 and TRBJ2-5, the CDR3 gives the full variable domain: GAGVSQSPSNKVTEKGKDVELRCDPISGHTALYWYRQSLGQGLEFLIYFQGNSAPDKSGLPSDRFSAERTGGSVSTLTIQRTQQEDSAVYLCASSSDRDETQYFGPGTRLLVL.